The 5 T cell receptor beta chains below come from one sample, sequenced in a study of OX40 agonist ivuxolimab in advanced cancers. The table came from immunoSEQ multiplex PCR; TCRdb's copy has only in-frame clones and leaves some out. Of around 41,000 clones in the sample, more than 85% were seen once. The input for sequencing was CD4+ or CD8+ T cells sorted from blood, taken in a trial of the OX40 agonist ivuxolimab. The receptor set was obtained from an adult with an advanced solid tumor such as melanoma, head and neck, liver or kidney cancer.

V is TRBV5-1 and J is TRBJ2-7, with D uncertain. The CDR3 extends over 12 amino acids. Germline CDR1 SGHRS, CDR2 YFSETQ. Trimming took off 0 bases at V and 2 bases at J, with 3 bases between the two ends. The CDR3: CASSLDAYEQYF. CDR3 coding DNA: TGCGCCAGCAGCTTGGACGCCTACGAGCAGTACTTC.

This rearrangement joins TRBV9 to TRBJ2-7; a possible D gene is TRBD2 (6 bases). The V gene lost 3 bases and the J gene lost 0 bases, with 13 bases spanning the gap. Germline CDR1 is SGDLS and CDR2 is YYNGEE. The CDR3 runs to 15 residues. Here the CDR3 DNA reads TGTGCCAGCAGCGCCCTTGGGACTTTCTCCTACGAGCAGTACTTC. Translating gives CASSALGTFSYEQYF.

This rearrangement joins TRBV7-2 to TRBJ2-5; a weak D match, TRBD2 (7 bases). V was shortened by 5 bases and J by 5 bases, with 21 bases between the two germline ends. Germline-derived CDR1 and CDR2 are SGHTA and FQGNSA. This CDR3 is 16 amino acids long. For the CDR3, the DNA is TGTGCCAGCAGCCCACCCTGGGGGGGCCGGGTGGAGACCCAGTACTTC. Its protein product is CASSPPWGGRVETQYF.

This chain joins TRBV2 and TRBJ1-2; D unresolved. The germline V gene encodes CDR1 SNHLY and CDR2 FYNNEI. V shed 2 bases and J shed 7 bases, with 11 bases lying between them. The CDR3 has 13 residues. The CDR3: CASSESPDVGYTF. CDR3 coding DNA: TGTGCCAGCAGTGAATCCCCGGACGTTGGCTACACCTTC.

This chain joins TRBV9 and TRBJ1-5; D gene unclear. Germline loops: CDR1 SGDLS, CDR2 YYNGEE. CDR3 length equals 14 residues. Trimming stripped 0 bases from V and 0 bases from J, with 4 bases between. The chain's CDR3 is CASSVEPSNQPQHF. CDR3 coding DNA: TGTGCCAGCAGCGTAGAACCTAGCAATCAGCCCCAGCATTTT.